This T cell receptor (beta chain) was recovered during a study of cytomegalovirus exposure and HLA in healthy donors. Whole-study context: T cells numbering approximately 170 million yielded some 120 million unique TCR beta sequences in an earlier analysis. From HLA-typed donors, an early data release held roughly 80 million unique TCRs. Genotyping showed around 80% of a few hundred donors falling in the Caucasian-associated ancestry cluster.

Germline-derived CDR1 and CDR2 are LNHDA and SQIVND (reference sequence). Trimming stripped 3 bases from V and 0 bases from J, with 9 bases between. The CDR3 length is 15 residues. Primers for the PCR totalled 60 Vbeta and 13 Jbeta. The protocol was immunoSEQ multiplex PCR, while the TCRdb copy is restricted to in-frame clones and leaves out a portion. The sample lists around 160,000 clones, roughly four fifths occurring once. This clone showed up just once. Sample: PBMCs. This sequence originates from a man aged 45-65 years in good health and CMV-seropositive. The chain has TRBV19 and TRBJ1-3; D remains ambiguous. In DNA, the CDR3 is TGTGCCAGTAGTATGAGGTTGGGCTCTGGAAACACCATATATTTT. Encoded protein: CASSMRLGSGNTIYF.